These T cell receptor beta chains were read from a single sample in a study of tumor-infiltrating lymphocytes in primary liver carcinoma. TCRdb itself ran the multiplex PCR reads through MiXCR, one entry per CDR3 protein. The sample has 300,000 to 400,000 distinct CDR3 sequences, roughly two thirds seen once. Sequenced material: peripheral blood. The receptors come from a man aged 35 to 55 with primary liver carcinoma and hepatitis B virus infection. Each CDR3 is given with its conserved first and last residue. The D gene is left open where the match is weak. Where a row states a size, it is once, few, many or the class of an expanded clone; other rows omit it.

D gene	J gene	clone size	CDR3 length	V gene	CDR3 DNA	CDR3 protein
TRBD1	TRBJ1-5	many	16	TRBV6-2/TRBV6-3	TGTGCCAGCAGTCACCCCAGGACAGGCGGCAATCAGCCCCAGCATTTT	CASSHPRTGGNQPQHF
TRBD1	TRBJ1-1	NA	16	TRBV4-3	TGCGCCCGCAGCCAAGGTGGGGACAGGGTACACACTGAAGCTTTCTTT	CARSQGGDRVHTEAFF
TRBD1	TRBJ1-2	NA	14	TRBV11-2	TGTGCCGGCAGTGCCGGGACAGGCTTCTATGGCTACACCTTC	CAGSAGTGFYGYTF
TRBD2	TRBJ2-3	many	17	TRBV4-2	TGTGCCAGCAGCCAAGATAGGCTAGCGGGAGGGTCAGATACGCAGTATTTT	CASSQDRLAGGSDTQYF
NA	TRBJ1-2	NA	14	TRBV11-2	TGTGCCAGCAGCCTCTTGTCAGGGTCCTTTGGCTACACCTTC	CASSLLSGSFGYTF
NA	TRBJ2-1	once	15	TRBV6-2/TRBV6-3	TGTGCCAGCACTCCAAGGGGAAGCTCCTACAATGAGCGGTTCTTC	CASTPRGSSYNERFF
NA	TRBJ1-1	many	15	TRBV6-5	TGTGCCAGCAGTTACTCTCCAGGTTCCCTCACTGAAGCTTTCTTT	CASSYSPGSLTEAFF
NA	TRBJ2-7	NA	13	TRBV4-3	TGCGCCAGCAGCCAGGGTACAGCAGGGGATCAGTACTTC	CASSQGTAGDQYF
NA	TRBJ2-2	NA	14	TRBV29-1	TGCAGCGTTCTCCCGGCGGCCCACACCGGGAAGCTGTTTTTT	CSVLPAAHTGKLFF
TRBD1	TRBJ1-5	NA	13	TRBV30	TGTGCCTGTCCACAGGGGGTCGGGCAGCCCCAGCATTTT	CACPQGVGQPQHF
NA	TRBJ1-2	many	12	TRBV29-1	TGCAGCGTTCAGGGGAGGAGGGATGGCTACACCTTC	CSVQGRRDGYTF
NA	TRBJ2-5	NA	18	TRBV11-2	TGTGTCAGCAGCTTAAACATCATCGACAGGCGAGCCCAAGAGACCCAGTATTTC	CVSSLNIIDRRAQETQYF
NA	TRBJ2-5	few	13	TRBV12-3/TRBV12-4	TGTACCAGCAGTTTGCAACGGTTTAGGACCCAGTACTTC	CTSSLQRFRTQYF
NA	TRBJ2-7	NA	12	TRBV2	TGTGTAAGCGGGGACAAAACCTACGAGAAGTACTTC	CVSGDKTYEKYF
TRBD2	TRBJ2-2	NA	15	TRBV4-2	TGTGCCGGTGAACTAGCGGGAGGGTCTCCCTGGGAGCTGTTTTTT	CAGELAGGSPWELFF
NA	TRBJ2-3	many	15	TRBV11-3	TGTGCCAGCAGCTTAGTATGGGCCCAGGGCGATACGCAGTATTTT	CASSLVWAQGDTQYF
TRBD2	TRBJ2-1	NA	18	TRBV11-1	TGTGCCCGCAGCCCGACTAGCGGGATAGGGGCCTCCTACAATGAGCAGTTCTTC	CARSPTSGIGASYNEQFF
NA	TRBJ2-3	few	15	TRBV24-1	TGTGCCACCAGTGACCCCGGGAGTGGGGGAGATACGCAGTATTTT	CATSDPGSGGDTQYF
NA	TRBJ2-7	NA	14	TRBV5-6	TGTGCCAGCAGCGTTGGAGACAGACGCTACGAGCAGTACTTC	CASSVGDRRYEQYF
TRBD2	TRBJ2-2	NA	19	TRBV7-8	TGTGCCAGCAGCTTAGCTGTTGGGGCTAGCGGGAGGGCCCCGGTGGAGCTGTTTTTT	CASSLAVGASGRAPVELFF
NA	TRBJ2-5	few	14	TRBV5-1	TGCGCCAGCAGCTTGAGACGGGGCCAAGAGACCCAGTACTTC	CASSLRRGQETQYF
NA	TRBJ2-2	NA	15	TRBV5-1	TGCGCCAGCAGCTTGGGTGCCACGAACACCGGGGAGCTGTTTTTT	CASSLGATNTGELFF
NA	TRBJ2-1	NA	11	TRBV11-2	TGTGTCAGCAGCCCGAGAAGTGAGCAGTTCTTC	CVSSPRSEQFF
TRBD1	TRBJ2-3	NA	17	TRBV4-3	TGCGCCAACAGCCTGCTAACCGGGACAGGGGGCACAGATATGCAGTATTTT	CANSLLTGTGGTDMQYF
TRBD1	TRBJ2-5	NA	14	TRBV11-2	TGTGCCAGCAGCCCGGGACAGAGCCAAGAGACCCAGTGCTTC	CASSPGQSQETQCF
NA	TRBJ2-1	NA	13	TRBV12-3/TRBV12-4	TGTGCCAGCAGTCTCTATAGCGAGAGTGATCAGTTCTTC	CASSLYSESDQFF
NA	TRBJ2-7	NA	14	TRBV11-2	TGTACCAGCAGCTTATTAGTGGGAGGTGGCGAGCAGTACTTC	CTSSLLVGGGEQYF